The clone carrying this T cell receptor (beta chain) was seen ten or more times. What it recognizes is unknown. The data were taken from a study of T-cell reconstitution after alpha-beta-depleted transplantation in children. This sample's TCRbeta library carried unique molecular identifier barcodes. TCRdb processed the PCR reads anew with MiXCR; each CDR3 protein has one entry. The table has under 850,000 distinct CDR3 sequences, around 13% seen once. Study-level results: T-cell counts and diversity at one year post-transplant came mainly from newly produced T cells. Several hundred expanded graft clones reportedly were the source of alpha-beta T cells about two months after transplant.

This sequence originates from a girl aged 2-10 years with congenital amegakaryocytic thrombocytopenia, due to receive a stem cell transplant. The sequencing used PBMCs, collected before TCRalphabeta/CD19-depleted stem cell transplant.

The CDR3 nucleotides read TGTGCCAGCAGCCCACTCGACAGGCTCGAGCAGTACTTC. Its translation is CASSPLDRLEQYF. The chain combines TRBV7-9 with TRBJ2-7; D perhaps matches TRBD1 (6 bases). V was trimmed by 5 bases and J by 6 bases, leaving 14 bases between them. The germline V gene has CDR1 SEHNR and CDR2 FQNEAQ (reference sequence). This CDR3 is built from 13 residues. The entire variable domain, with the rest obtained from reference TRBV7-9 and TRBJ2-7, is as follows: DTGVSQNPRHKITKRGQNVTFRCDPISEHNRLYWYRQTLGQGPEFLTYFQNEAQLEKSRLLSDRFSAERPKGSFSTLEIQRTEQGDSAMYLCASSPLDRLEQYFGPGTRLTVT.